What follows are 27 T cell receptor beta chains derived from one specimen sequenced in a study of T cell responses to AZD1222 COVID-19 vaccine. Assay: immunoSEQ multiplex PCR; the TCRdb copy retains only in-frame clones and omits some. Of about 55,000 clones detected, approximately 80% appear once; the ten largest clones hold around 5%. The material sequenced was peripheral blood, taken 28 days after the second AZD1222 dose. The source is an adult who received the AZD1222 COVID-19 vaccine.

This clone was observed a few times. This sequence joins TRBV7-8 and TRBJ1-6; no firm D call. The length of the CDR3 is 13 residues. Germline V gene sequence: CDR1 SGHVS, CDR2 FQNEAQ. The V and J ends lost 1 base and 14 bases respectively, with 12 bases between them. Written as DNA, the CDR3 is TGTGCCAGCAGCTTAGAATGGGGAAAGTCCCTCCACTTT. Protein sequence: CASSLEWGKSLHF.

This clone is a singleton in its sample. The rearrangement joins TRBV7-9 to TRBJ2-7; 10 positions match TRBD1. Trimming cost V 2 bases and J 7 bases; bases outside gene matches: 14. This CDR3 comprises 17 residues. From germline, CDR1 is SEHNR and CDR2 FQNEAQ (reference sequence). The DNA for the CDR3 is TGTGCCAGCAGCTTATTCGTTGGGGCCGGGACAGGGGTAGAGCAGTACTTC. Its translation is CASSLFVGAGTGVEQYF.

CDR3 DNA sequence: TGCGCCAGCAGTGACTCAAGCACAGATACGCAGTATTTT. It specifies CASSDSSTDTQYF. The rearrangement joins TRBV10-1 to TRBJ2-3; D is unresolved. Germline V gene data show CDR1 as WNHNN and CDR2 as SYGVQD (reference sequence). V was cut by 3 bases and J by 0 bases, with 4 bases left in between. CDR3 size: 13 residues.

The chain joins TRBV5-1 to TRBJ2-4; 12 positions agree with TRBD2. Germline loops: CDR1 SGHRS, CDR2 YFSETQ. The CDR3 contains 17 residues. Trimming cost V 0 bases and J 2 bases; bases outside gene matches: 3. CDR3 DNA sequence: TGCGCCAGCAGCTTGGTTCTAGCGGGAGGGACCAAAAACATTCAGTACTTC. Amino acids: CASSLVLAGGTKNIQYF.

The chain combines TRBV20-1 with TRBJ1-1; 10 bases are shared with TRBD1. The CDR3 consists of 15 residues. V lost 3 bases and J lost 0; bases outside the gene matches: 4. Germline CDR1 is DFQATT and CDR2 is SNEGSKA (reference sequence). Here the CDR3 reads CSASRQGAMNTEAFF. CDR3 DNA sequence: TGCAGTGCTAGTCGACAGGGGGCTATGAACACTGAAGCTTTCTTT.

The gene calls are TRBV19 and TRBJ1-5; D call uncertain. Germline loops: CDR1 LNHDA, CDR2 SQIVND (reference sequence). Trimming removed 5 bases at V and 4 bases at J, with 15 bases between. The CDR3 runs 15 residues. In nucleotides, the CDR3 is TGTGCCAGTAGTGCCCTTCTAGGGAGGAATCAGCCCCAGCATTTT. Translated, it gives CASSALLGRNQPQHF.

This rearrangement joins TRBV28 to TRBJ2-7; D is ambiguous. With 4 bases removed from V and 2 bases from J, the gap between germline ends came to 12 bases. The CDR3 length is 14 residues. Per germline, CDR1 MDHEN and CDR2 SYDVKM. The CDR3 coding sequence is TGTGCCAGCAGTTCAAGGCTAGAACCCTACGAGCAGTACTTC. Amino acid sequence: CASSSRLEPYEQYF.

V gene TRBV6-5 combines with J gene TRBJ2-2; 7 bases map to TRBD1. The V gene's germline CDR1 is MNHEY and CDR2 SVGAGI. The CDR3 spans 16 residues. V shed 0 bases, J shed 3 bases, and the junction held 4 bases outside the gene matches. CDR3 sequence: CASSYSKGADTGELFF. In nucleotides, the CDR3 is TGTGCCAGCAGTTACTCGAAGGGGGCCGACACCGGGGAGCTGTTTTTT.

This clone occurred a few times. The chain recombines TRBV27 with TRBJ1-1; a possible D gene is TRBD1 (5 bases). V gave up 5 bases and J gave up 0 bases, with 13 bases separating them. This CDR3 contains 15 residues. Germline CDR1 is MNHEY and CDR2 is SMNVEV (reference sequence). The DNA of the CDR3 is TGTGCCAGCAGTCCATTCAGGGAGGTGAACACTGAAGCTTTCTTT. This encodes CASSPFREVNTEAFF.

V and J are TRBV5-4 and TRBJ2-3; weak D call: TRBD2 (7 bases). V gave up 6 bases and J gave up 0 bases, with 14 bases separating them. The germline gives CDR1 SGHNT, CDR2 YYREEE (reference sequence). The CDR3 is 15 residues long. The CDR3 nucleotides are TGTGCCAGCATGCTAAGGGGGGGGAGCACAGATACGCAGTATTTT. This sequence encodes CASMLRGGSTDTQYF.

The chain links TRBV2 to TRBJ1-2, with TRBD1 as a possible D gene (6 bases). This CDR3 is 13 amino acids long. Germline V gene sequence: CDR1 SNHLY, CDR2 FYNNEI. V was shortened by 7 bases and J by 2 bases, with 11 bases between the two germline ends. The DNA of the CDR3 is TGTGCCAGCACGGCGGACAGAAACTATGGCTACACCTTC. Translating it yields CASTADRNYGYTF.

This rearrangement joins TRBV9 to TRBJ2-3, with D tentatively TRBD2 (6 bases). The germline V and J ends were trimmed by 2 bases and 7 bases, with 23 bases remaining between them. The CDR3 spans 17 residues. The germline gives CDR1 SGDLS, CDR2 YYNGEE. The CDR3 DNA reads as TGTGCCAGCAGCGTCCACCCCCGTTTGGAGGGAAGCAATACGCAGTATTTT. It codes for CASSVHPRLEGSNTQYF.

The V gene is TRBV28, the J gene TRBJ1-1, with 9 bases aligning to TRBD1. The CDR3 is 13 amino acids. CDR1 is MDHEN and CDR2 is SYDVKM in the germline V gene. V lost 6 bases and J lost 5; bases outside the gene matches: 4. The CDR3 spells CASRTGGNTEAFF. The CDR3 nucleotides read TGTGCCAGCAGAACAGGGGGCAATACTGAAGCTTTCTTT.

This sequence joins TRBV7-9 and TRBJ2-7; D remains unclear. CDR3 size: 13 residues. CDR1 and CDR2 from the germline V gene are SEHNR and FQNEAQ (reference sequence). Trimming pared 1 base from V and 1 base from J, leaving 5 bases between. CDR3: CASSLGASYEQYV. As DNA, the CDR3 is TGTGCCAGCAGCTTAGGGGCTTCCTACGAGCAGTACGTC.

This clone is deemed medium-sized. J is TRBJ1-5 and V is TRBV27, with TRBD1 matching 7 bases. The CDR3 has 15 residues. Germline V gene lookup returns CDR1 MNHEY and CDR2 SMNVEV (reference sequence). V gave up 5 bases and J gave up 4 bases; unmatched junction bases: 8. In DNA form, the CDR3 reads TGTGCCAGCAGTATATTGGGGACAGCAAATCAGCCCCAGCATTTT. Residues: CASSILGTANQPQHF.

This rearrangement joins TRBV7-6 to TRBJ2-1, with TRBD1 matching 7 bases. Germline V gene sequence: CDR1 SGHVS, CDR2 FNYEAQ. The trim removed 2 bases at V and 0 bases at J, leaving 13 bases unmatched. This CDR3 spans 19 amino acids. The chain's CDR3 is CASSLTVTGAGSSYNEQFF. The CDR3 DNA reads as TGTGCCAGCAGCTTAACCGTAACAGGGGCAGGGAGCTCCTACAATGAGCAGTTCTTC.

The chain recombines TRBV6-6 with TRBJ2-1; TRBD2 aligns across 8 bases. The CDR3 spans 15 residues. CDR1 and CDR2 from the germline V gene are MNHNY and SVGAGI (reference sequence). Trimming removed 0 bases from V and 4 bases from J; junction bases left unmatched: 2. This CDR3 is CASSYSAGDYNEQFF. In DNA, the CDR3 is TGTGCCAGCAGTTACTCAGCGGGGGATTACAATGAGCAGTTCTTC.

The chain joins TRBV6-2 or TRBV6-3 to TRBJ1-5, with D hard to call. The V gene's germline CDR1 is MNHEY and CDR2 SVGEGT. CDR3 size: 16 residues. V lost 2 bases, J lost 7 bases, and 18 bases lay in between. The CDR3 DNA reads TGTGCCAGCAGTTACCCCTCTGGGAGGGATGAACAGCCCCAGCATTTT. Residues: CASSYPSGRDEQPQHF.

The genes are TRBV5-8 and TRBJ2-1; D possibly corresponds to TRBD2 (6 bases). CDR1 and CDR2 from the germline V gene are SGHTS and YDEGEE. The CDR3 length is 17 residues. Deletions cut 0 bases from V and 0 bases from J, with 13 bases between. The CDR3 sequence is CASSLVAGRGSYNEQFF. The CDR3 DNA is TGTGCCAGCAGCTTGGTGGCAGGGCGGGGCTCCTACAATGAGCAGTTCTTC.

The V and J genes are TRBV4-1 and TRBJ1-6; 7 bases are a match to TRBD1. The CDR3 is 17 residues long. The germline gives CDR1 MGHRA, CDR2 YSYEKL. V shed 3 bases and J 7 bases; nucleotides not matched to a gene: 12. The CDR3 region is CASSHNDEGARNSPLHF. CDR3 nucleotides: TGCGCCAGCAGCCATAACGACGAGGGGGCTCGGAATTCACCCCTCCACTTT.

This clone was seen only a few times. This chain's CDR3 is CASSFRAGAPGTYEQYF. The CDR3 DNA reads as TGTGCCAGCAGTTTCCGAGCGGGAGCCCCCGGGACCTACGAGCAGTACTTC. The chain has TRBV6-2 or TRBV6-3 and TRBJ2-7; 8 nucleotides match TRBD2. The trim removed 4 bases at V and 2 bases at J, leaving 13 bases unmatched. The CDR3 sequence is 17 residues long. In germline, CDR1 is MNHEY, CDR2 SVGEGT.

The chain links TRBV6-5 to TRBJ2-1, with 8 nucleotides matching TRBD2. Trimming at V came to 6 bases and at J to 9 bases, leaving 10 bases not matched to a gene. The CDR3 consists of 14 residues. The germline V gene encodes CDR1 MNHEY and CDR2 SVGAGI. In DNA form, the CDR3 reads TGTGCCAGCAGAACAGCGGGAGTTAGGGGTGAGCAGTTCTTC. Translating it yields CASRTAGVRGEQFF.

This chain connects TRBV5-4 to TRBJ1-2; D is unresolved. The CDR3 contains 13 residues. Germline V CDR1 and CDR2: SGHNT, YYREEE (reference sequence). V dropped 4 bases and J dropped 8 bases, with 15 bases sitting between them. As DNA, the CDR3 is TGTGCCAGCAGCAGAGAGGCCGTGACGGGCTACACCTTC. Translating gives CASSREAVTGYTF.

V and J are TRBV27 and TRBJ1-5, with TRBD1 matching 7 bases. CDR3 size: 15 residues. In germline, CDR1 is MNHEY, CDR2 SMNVEV (reference sequence). V was clipped by 3 bases and J by 5 bases; unmatched bases: 7. CDR3 sequence: CASSFKGAWDQPQHF. Here the CDR3 DNA reads TGTGCCAGCAGTTTCAAGGGGGCGTGGGATCAGCCCCAGCATTTT.

V gene TRBV3-1 (or the pseudogene TRBV3-2) combines with J gene TRBJ1-1; D not resolved. V lost 1 base and J 1 base, leaving 10 bases between the germline ends. Per germline, CDR1 LGHDT and CDR2 YNNKEL (reference sequence). The CDR3 is 15 residues long. The CDR3 DNA sequence: TGTGCCAGCAGCCAAGGCCAGATTACGAACACTGAAGCTTTCTTT. Residues: CASSQGQITNTEAFF.

V usage is TRBV6-1 and J usage is TRBJ1-2, with a tentative D call TRBD1 (5 bases). CDR1 is MNHNS, CDR2 SASEGT, per germline. Trimming removed 3 bases at V and 5 bases at J, with 13 bases between. This CDR3 has 14 residues. The CDR3 DNA is TGTGCCAGCAGTGATTATCGAGGGGTTTATGGCTACACCTTC. Amino acids: CASSDYRGVYGYTF.

The chain uses TRBV27 and TRBJ2-3; D may correspond to TRBD1 or TRBD2 (5 bases each). Germline CDR1 reads MNHEY; CDR2 reads SMNVEV (reference sequence). This CDR3 has 14 residues. V lost 6 bases, J lost 0 bases, and 10 bases lay in between. This chain's CDR3 is CASRAWDSTDTQYF. In DNA, the CDR3 is TGTGCCAGCAGGGCATGGGACAGCACAGATACGCAGTATTTT.